Below, 2 T cell receptor beta chains from the same sample are listed, as sequenced in a study of patients and donors after allogeneic stem cell transplantation. One entry per CDR3 protein, called by TCRdb with MiXCR from the RT-PCR reads. Of roughly 230,000 distinct CDR3 sequences detected, over 12% appear once; the ten largest clones hold 11%. What was sequenced was blood, either unsorted or a sorted T cell fraction (not recorded which). These receptors all stem from a human donor who was either an allogeneic HSCT recipient or a stem cell or donor lymphocyte infusion donor (not recorded which). It is not recorded whose cells these are; they may come from a transplant donor.

This clonotype was recorded a few times. This chain connects TRBV6-1 to TRBJ1-3; D not resolved. The V end lost 6 bases, the J end lost 0 bases, and 12 bases lay between the germline ends. This CDR3 is 15 amino acids long. CDR1 is MNHNS, CDR2 SASEGT, per germline. The DNA for the CDR3 is TGTGCCAGCAGATTGGACCAGCGCTCTGGAAACACCATATATTTT. Protein product: CASRLDQRSGNTIYF.

This clonotype was picked up a small number of times. J is TRBJ2-3 and V is TRBV5-6; D is ambiguous. The ends were cut back, 9 bases at V and 6 bases at J, with 14 bases in the middle. This CDR3 is built from 12 residues. Germline CDR1 SGHDT, CDR2 YYEEEE. CDR3 DNA sequence: TGTGCCACCACAAGGCTCTCTGATACGCAGTATTTT. It translates to CATTRLSDTQYF. Variable domain in full (rest from reference TRBV5-6 and TRBJ2-3): DAGVTQSPTHLIKTRGQQVTLRCSPKSGHDTVSWYQQALGQGPQFIFQYYEEEERQRGNFPDRFSGHQFPNYSSELNVNALLLGDSALYLCATTRLSDTQYFGPGTRLTVL.